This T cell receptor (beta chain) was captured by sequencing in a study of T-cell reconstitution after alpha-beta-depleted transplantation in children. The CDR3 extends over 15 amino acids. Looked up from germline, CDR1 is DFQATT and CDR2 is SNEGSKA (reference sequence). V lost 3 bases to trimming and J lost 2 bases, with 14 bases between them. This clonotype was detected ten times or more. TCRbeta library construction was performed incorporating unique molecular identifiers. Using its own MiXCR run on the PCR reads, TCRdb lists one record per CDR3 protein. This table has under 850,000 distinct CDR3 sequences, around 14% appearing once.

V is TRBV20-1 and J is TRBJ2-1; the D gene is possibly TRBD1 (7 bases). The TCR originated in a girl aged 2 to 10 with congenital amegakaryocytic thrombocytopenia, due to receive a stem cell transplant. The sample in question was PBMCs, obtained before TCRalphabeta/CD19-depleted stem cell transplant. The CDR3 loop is CSAREGAAAYNEQFF. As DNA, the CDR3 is TGCAGTGCTAGGGAGGGGGCGGCGGCCTACAATGAGCAGTTCTTC.